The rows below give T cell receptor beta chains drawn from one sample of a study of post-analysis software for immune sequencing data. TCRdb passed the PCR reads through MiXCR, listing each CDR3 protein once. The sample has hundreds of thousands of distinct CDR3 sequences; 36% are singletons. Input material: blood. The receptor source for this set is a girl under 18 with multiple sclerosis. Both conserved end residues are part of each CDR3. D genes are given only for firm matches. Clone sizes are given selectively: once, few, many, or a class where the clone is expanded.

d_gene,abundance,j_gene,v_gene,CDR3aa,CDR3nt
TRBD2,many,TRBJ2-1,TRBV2,CASSDSSLAGESSYNEQFF,TGTGCCAGCAGTGATTCGTCACTAGCGGGAGAGAGCTCCTACAATGAGCAGTTCTTC
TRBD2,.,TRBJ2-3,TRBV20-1,CSARPRTSGLGTQYF,TGCAGTGCTAGGCCTCGGACTAGCGGATTAGGTACGCAGTATTTT
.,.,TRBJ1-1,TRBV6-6,CASSYWPPKKNTEAFF,TGTGCCAGCAGTTACTGGCCCCCCAAGAAGAACACTGAAGCTTTCTTT
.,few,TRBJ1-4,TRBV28,CASSPTAGGFREKLFF,TGTGCCAGCAGTCCCACCGCGGGAGGGTTTAGGGAAAAACTGTTTTTT
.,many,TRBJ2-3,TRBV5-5,CASSPGQLGTTDTQYF,TGTGCCAGCAGCCCTGGACAGTTAGGGACCACAGATACGCAGTATTTT
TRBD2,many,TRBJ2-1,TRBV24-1,CATSDRGLAGYNEQFF,TGTGCCACCAGTGACCGTGGACTAGCGGGATACAATGAGCAGTTCTTC
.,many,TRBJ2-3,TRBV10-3,CAISETKGGGRTDTQYF,TGTGCCATCAGTGAGACTAAGGGGGGGGGCAGGACAGATACGCAGTATTTT
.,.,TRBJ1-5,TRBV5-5,CASSLEAHQPQHF,TGTGCCAGCAGCTTGGAGGCTCATCAGCCCCAGCATTTT
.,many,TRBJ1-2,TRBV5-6,CASSVTNGYTF,TGTGCCAGCAGCGTTACTAATGGCTACACCTTC
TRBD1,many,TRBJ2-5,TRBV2,CASMPDRPPGTQYF,TGTGCCAGCATGCCGGACAGGCCCCCGGGAACCCAGTACTTC
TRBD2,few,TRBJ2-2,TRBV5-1,CASSLIPSGTGELFF,TGCGCCAGCAGCTTGATCCCTAGCGGGACCGGGGAGCTGTTTTTT
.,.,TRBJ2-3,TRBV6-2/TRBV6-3,CASSSPRASTDTQYF,TGTGCCAGCAGTTCCCCACGGGCTAGCACAGATACGCAGTATTTT
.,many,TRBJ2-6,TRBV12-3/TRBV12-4,CASSTTSGANVLTF,TGTGCCAGCAGTACCACTTCTGGGGCCAACGTCCTGACTTTC
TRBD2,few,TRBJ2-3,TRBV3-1,CASSQGGLAGGADTQYF,TGTGCCAGCAGCCAAGGGGGCCTAGCGGGAGGGGCAGATACGCAGTATTTT
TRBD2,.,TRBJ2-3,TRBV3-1,CASSQGASGKKQYF,TGTGCCAGCAGCCAAGGGGCTAGCGGGAAGAAACAGTATTTT
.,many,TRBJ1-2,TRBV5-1,CASANDGGGYGYTF,TGCGCCAGCGCGAACGACGGGGGCGGCTATGGCTACACCTTC
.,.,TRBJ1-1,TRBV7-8,CASSDDRLAMNTEAFF,TGTGCCAGCAGCGACGACAGACTCGCCATGAACACTGAAGCTTTCTTT
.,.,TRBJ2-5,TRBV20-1,CSARDGLILADATQYF,TGCAGTGCTAGAGATGGTCTTATTTTAGCAGACGCGACCCAGTACTTC
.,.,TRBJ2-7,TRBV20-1,CSAAALESGEQYF,TGCAGCGCGGCCGCGCTAGAGTCTGGCGAGCAGTACTTC
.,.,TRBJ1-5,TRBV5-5,CASSVSRVGNQPQHF,TGTGCCAGCAGCGTAAGCAGGGTCGGCAATCAGCCCCAGCATTTT
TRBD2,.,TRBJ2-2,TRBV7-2,CASSRRLAGGPGELFF,TGTGCCAGCAGCCGCCGACTAGCGGGAGGGCCCGGGGAGCTGTTTTTT
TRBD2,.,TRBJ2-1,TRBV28,CASSFQRDYNEQFF,TGTGCCAGCAGTTTCCAGCGGGACTACAATGAGCAGTTCTTC
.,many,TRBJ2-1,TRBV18,CASSLRTGEQFF,TGTGCCAGCTCACTACGGACGGGGGAGCAGTTCTTC
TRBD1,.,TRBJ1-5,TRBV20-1,CSAIRGLNQPQHF,TGCAGTGCTATCAGGGGGCTAAATCAGCCCCAGCATTTT
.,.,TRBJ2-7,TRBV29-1,CSVELGQTSSYEQYF,TGCAGCGTTGAATTAGGACAGACGAGCTCCTACGAGCAGTACTTC
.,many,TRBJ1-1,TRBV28,CASSHTGLNTEAFF,TGTGCCAGCAGTCATACAGGCTTGAACACTGAAGCTTTCTTT
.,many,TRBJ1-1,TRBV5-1,CASSSHLAGGITEAFF,TGCGCCAGCAGCTCCCACCTCGCCGGGGGCATCACTGAAGCTTTCTTT
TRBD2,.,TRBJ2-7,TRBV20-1,CSARDAPRLASYNEQYF,TGCAGTGCTAGAGATGCGCCGAGACTAGCGTCCTACAATGAGCAGTACTTC
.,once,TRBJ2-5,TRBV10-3,CAISESKLRTQYF,TGTGCCATCAGTGAGTCGAAGCTGCGGACCCAGTACTTC
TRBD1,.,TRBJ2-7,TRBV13,CASSLEGTGAAEQYF,TGTGCCAGCAGCTTGGAGGGGACAGGGGCGGCCGAGCAGTACTTC
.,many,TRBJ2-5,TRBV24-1,CATRDLEETQYF,TGTGCCACCCGGGACCTGGAAGAGACCCAGTACTTC
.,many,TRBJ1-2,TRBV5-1,CASSLDESDYGYTF,TGCGCCAGCAGCTTAGATGAGTCGGACTATGGCTACACCTTC
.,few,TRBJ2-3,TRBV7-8,CASSASADTQYF,TGTGCCAGCAGCGCTAGTGCAGATACGCAGTATTTT
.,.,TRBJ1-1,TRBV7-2,CASSPRPSDTEAFF,TGTGCCAGCAGCCCGCGACCCAGCGACACTGAAGCTTTCTTT
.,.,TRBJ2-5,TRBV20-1,CSAFMLGQGETQYF,TGCAGTGCTTTTATGTTGGGGCAGGGCGAGACCCAGTACTTC
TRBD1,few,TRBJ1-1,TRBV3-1,CASSRDRGYTEAFF,TGTGCCAGCAGCCGGGACAGGGGATATACTGAAGCTTTCTTT
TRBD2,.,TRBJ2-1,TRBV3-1,CASSQGSLAGGAEQFF,TGTGCCAGCAGCCAAGGCTCTTTAGCGGGAGGCGCTGAGCAGTTCTTC
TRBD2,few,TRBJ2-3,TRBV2,CASSSPVRGGSTGTQYF,TGTGCCAGCAGTTCCCCGGTCCGCGGGGGGTCCACAGGTACGCAGTATTTT
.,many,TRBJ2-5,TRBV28,CGTAQLLEHQETQYF,TGTGGAACGGCCCAGTTGCTGGAACACCAAGAGACCCAGTACTTC
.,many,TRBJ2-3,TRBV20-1,CSAHPGHKSTDTQYF,TGCAGTGCTCATCCGGGACACAAGAGCACAGATACGCAGTATTTT
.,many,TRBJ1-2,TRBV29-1,CSVHATGYGYTF,TGCAGCGTTCACGCCACCGGCTATGGCTACACCTTC
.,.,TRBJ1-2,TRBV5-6,CASSLRLRDGYTF,TGTGCCAGCAGTCTGCGACTTAGGGATGGCTACACCTTC
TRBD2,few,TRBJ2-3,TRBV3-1,CASSRTSGAAGTQYF,TGTGCCAGCAGCCGGACTAGCGGGGCGGCAGGTACGCAGTATTTT
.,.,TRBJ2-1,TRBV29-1,CSVRDGEQFF,TGCAGCGTCAGGGACGGTGAGCAGTTCTTC
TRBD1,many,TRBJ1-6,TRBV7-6,CASSLRTGRANSPLHF,TGTGCCAGCAGCTTAAGGACAGGGAGGGCTAATTCACCCCTCCACTTT
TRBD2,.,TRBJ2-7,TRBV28,CASRLTSGIRHEQYF,TGTGCCAGCAGACTTACTAGCGGGATTCGGCACGAGCAGTACTTC
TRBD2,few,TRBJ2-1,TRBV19,CASSILSGGAGEQFF,TGTGCCAGTAGTATCCTTAGCGGGGGGGCTGGTGAGCAGTTCTTC
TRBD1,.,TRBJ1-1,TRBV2,CADVQGENTEAFF,TGTGCCGACGTCCAGGGGGAGAACACTGAAGCTTTCTTT
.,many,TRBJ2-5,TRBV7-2,CASTTVSQETQYF,TGTGCCAGCACGACAGTCTCACAAGAGACCCAGTACTTC
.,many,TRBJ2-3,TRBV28,CASSFPWDTQYF,TGTGCCAGCAGTTTCCCATGGGATACGCAGTATTTT
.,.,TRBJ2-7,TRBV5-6,CASSLGILTSEQYF,TGTGCCAGCAGCTTGGGGATTCTGACAAGCGAGCAGTACTTC
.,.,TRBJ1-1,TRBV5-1,CAGSLDQGGPVNTEAFF,TGCGCCGGCAGCTTGGATCAGGGTGGCCCAGTGAACACTGAAGCTTTCTTT
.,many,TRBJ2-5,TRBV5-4,CASSSVKGDQGTQYF,TGTGCCAGCAGCTCCGTGAAGGGGGACCAGGGGACCCAGTACTTC
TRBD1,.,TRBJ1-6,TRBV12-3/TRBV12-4,CASSLHGTAYSPLHF,TGTGCCAGCAGTTTACACGGGACAGCATATTCACCCCTCCACTTT
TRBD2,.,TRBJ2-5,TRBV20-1,CSATRRAGLEETQYF,TGCAGTGCTACCCGGCGAGCGGGGTTAGAAGAGACCCAGTACTTC